The rows below give T cell receptor beta chains drawn from one sample of a study of T cells in Graves' hyperthyroidism and ophthalmopathy. In TCRdb, the multiplex PCR reads were re-called with MiXCR into one record per CDR3 protein. The repertoire includes about 640,000 distinct CDR3 sequences, less than 25% of them detected once, and under 35% sits in the top ten. Sequenced: blood. These receptors all come from a young man with Graves' ophthalmopathy. The CDR3 runs from the conserved cysteine through the conserved F or W. D genes are given only for firm matches. The listing skips clone size in some rows; elsewhere it reads once, few, many or a size class.

j_call d_call v_call clone_size cdr3_aa cdr3_nt
TRBJ2-3 TRBD2 TRBV5-6 NA CASSLGLAGGRPDTQYF TGTGCCAGCAGCTTGGGACTAGCGGGAGGGCGGCCAGATACGCAGTATTTT
TRBJ2-7 TRBD1 TRBV18 NA CTSSPPWDRGAYEQYF TGTACCAGCTCACCTCCTTGGGACAGGGGAGCCTACGAGCAGTACTTC
TRBJ2-2 TRBD2 TRBV6-5 NA CASSYAGGVNGELFF TGTGCCAGCAGTTACGCGGGGGGCGTTAACGGGGAGCTGTTTTTT
TRBJ1-4 NA TRBV2 few CASIPQGDEKLFF TGTGCCAGCATTCCACAGGGAGATGAAAAACTGTTTTTT
TRBJ2-5 TRBD2 TRBV7-9 NA CASSLSAGLAKETQYF TGTGCCAGCAGCTTAAGTGCTGGACTAGCAAAAGAGACCCAGTACTTC
TRBJ2-7 TRBD2 TRBV4-2 NA CASSQPTSGGIYEQYF TGTGCCAGCAGCCAACCTACTAGCGGGGGGATCTACGAGCAGTACTTC
TRBJ1-5 NA TRBV15 few CATSREGGGQPQHF TGTGCCACCAGCAGAGAAGGGGGGGGTCAGCCCCAGCATTTT
TRBJ1-6 NA TRBV7-9 many CASSVEGLSSPLHF TGTGCCAGCAGCGTAGAGGGGTTGAGTTCACCCCTCCACTTT
TRBJ2-3 TRBD1 TRBV12-3/TRBV12-4 NA CASSHRQGTADTRYF TGTGCCAGCAGTCATAGACAGGGGACCGCAGATACGCGGTATTTT
TRBJ2-5 NA TRBV28 NA CASSSIAEIVEETQYF TGTGCCAGCAGTTCGATAGCGGAAATTGTGGAGGAGACCCAGTACTTC
TRBJ1-2 TRBD1 TRBV2 many CASSVGTGFYGYTF TGTGCCAGCAGTGTAGGGACAGGGTTCTATGGCTACACCTTC
TRBJ1-1 NA TRBV7-8 many CASSFTDVRTEAFF TGTGCCAGCAGCTTTACAGACGTGAGGACTGAAGCTTTCTTT
TRBJ1-5 TRBD1 TRBV30 many CAWSVRTGGNQPQHF TGTGCCTGGAGTGTCCGGACAGGTGGAAATCAGCCCCAGCATTTT
TRBJ2-7 TRBD2 TRBV7-6 few CASSLLSGTSGSYEQYF TGTGCCAGCAGCTTACTTTCGGGGACTAGCGGCTCCTACGAGCAGTACTTC
TRBJ2-1 NA TRBV7-9 few CASSADWDNEQFF TGTGCCAGCAGCGCGGACTGGGACAATGAGCAGTTCTTC
TRBJ2-5 NA TRBV15 few CATSRDQRGRVYQETQYF TGTGCCACCAGCAGAGATCAGAGGGGCCGAGTATATCAGGAGACCCAGTACTTC
TRBJ2-1 NA TRBV5-1 many CASSLGSPNEQFF TGCGCCAGCAGCTTGGGGAGCCCCAATGAGCAGTTCTTC
TRBJ2-1 TRBD2 TRBV28 few CASNPLAGVREQFF TGTGCCAGCAATCCATTAGCGGGAGTCCGTGAGCAGTTCTTC
TRBJ1-3 NA TRBV12-3/TRBV12-4 NA CASSLVGNGNTIYF TGTGCCAGCAGTTTAGTAGGGAATGGAAACACCATATATTTT
TRBJ2-4 NA TRBV20-1 NA CSARVEGVAKNIQYF TGCAGTGCTAGAGTGGAGGGAGTAGCCAAAAACATTCAGTACTTC
TRBJ2-1 TRBD2 TRBV7-9 NA CASRPPGLAGVWEQFF TGTGCCAGCAGACCCCCGGGACTAGCGGGAGTGTGGGAGCAGTTCTTC
TRBJ2-1 TRBD1 TRBV19 NA CASSITWTGRKNEQFF TGTGCCAGTAGTATAACCTGGACAGGGAGGAAAAATGAGCAGTTCTTC
TRBJ1-4 NA TRBV12-3/TRBV12-4 NA CASNVLNEKLFF TGTGCCAGCAATGTCCTTAATGAAAAACTGTTTTTT
TRBJ1-1 NA TRBV19 once CASRELRGRGAHTEAFF TGTGCCAGTAGAGAGCTTCGTGGCAGGGGCGCCCACACTGAAGCTTTCTTT
TRBJ1-5 NA TRBV19 NA CASSIGSGVNQPQHF TGTGCCAGTAGTATAGGTAGCGGGGTCAATCAGCCCCAGCATTTT
TRBJ2-1 NA TRBV28 few CASSLQARSSYNEQFF TGTGCCAGCAGTCTGCAGGCTCGAAGCTCCTACAATGAGCAGTTCTTC